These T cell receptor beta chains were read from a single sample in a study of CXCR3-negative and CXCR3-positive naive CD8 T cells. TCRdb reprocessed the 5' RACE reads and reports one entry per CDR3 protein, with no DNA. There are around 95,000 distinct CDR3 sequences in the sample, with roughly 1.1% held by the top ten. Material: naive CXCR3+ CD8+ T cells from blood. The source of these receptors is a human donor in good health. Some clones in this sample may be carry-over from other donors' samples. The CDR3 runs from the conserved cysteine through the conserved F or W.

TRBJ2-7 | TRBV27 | CASSLKGDGPLYEQYF
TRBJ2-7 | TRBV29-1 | CSVPDGAYEQYF
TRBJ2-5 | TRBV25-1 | CASRGGSAAHLEETQYF
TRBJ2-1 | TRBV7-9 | CASSFLTGLAGVLSYNEQFF
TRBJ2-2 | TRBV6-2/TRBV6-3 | CASSYLLDSNTGELFF
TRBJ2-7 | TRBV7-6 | CASSLLTGGIYEQYF
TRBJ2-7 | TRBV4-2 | CASSHPTGGVGDYEQYF
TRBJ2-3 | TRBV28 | CASSLSDSTDTQYF
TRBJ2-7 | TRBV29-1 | CSVRAGQGGYEQYF
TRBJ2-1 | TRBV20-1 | CSAWGTGGSYNEQFF
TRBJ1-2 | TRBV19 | CASGQATTYGYTF
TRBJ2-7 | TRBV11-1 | CAIIGVDRSYEQYF
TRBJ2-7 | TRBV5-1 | CASSSGQNEQYF
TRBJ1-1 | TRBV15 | CATSSEPLTGGTEAFF
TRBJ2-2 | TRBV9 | CASSERAGELFF
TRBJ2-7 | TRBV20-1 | CSARGLAGRSSYEQYF
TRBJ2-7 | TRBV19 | CASSIVQGNVDEQYF
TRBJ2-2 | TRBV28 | CASSWGRTDANTGELFF
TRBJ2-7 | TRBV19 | CASKTGTGVNEQYF
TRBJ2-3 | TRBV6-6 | CASKNSVGNTDTQYF
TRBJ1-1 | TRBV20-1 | CSASEISGYTEAFF
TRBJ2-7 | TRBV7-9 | CASTPSGRGGEQYF
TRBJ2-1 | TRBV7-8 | CASSLGVGEQFF
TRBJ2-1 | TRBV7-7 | CASSLSPDNEQFF
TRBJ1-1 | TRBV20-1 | CSARDKLNTEAFF
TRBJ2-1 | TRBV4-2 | CASSQDGTSAPNEQFF
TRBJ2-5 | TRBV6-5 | CASSTWVSGDETQYF
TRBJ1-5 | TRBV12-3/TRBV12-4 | CASSPISAQPQHF
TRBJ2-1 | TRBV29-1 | CSVEMGPNNEQFF
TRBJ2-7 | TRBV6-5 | CASKLLSGSYGEQYF
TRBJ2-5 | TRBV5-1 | CASSPDRGRETQYF
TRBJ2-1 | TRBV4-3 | CASSQTSGAYNEQFF
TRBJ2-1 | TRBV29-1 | CSVHAGDNEQFF
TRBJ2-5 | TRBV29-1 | CSVVGGIQETQYF
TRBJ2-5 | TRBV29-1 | CSVEDRGRPQETQYF
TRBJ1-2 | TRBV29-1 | CSVAGAGGYTF
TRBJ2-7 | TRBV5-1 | CTSSPETGSSYEQYF
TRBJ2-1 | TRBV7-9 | CASSLPLVMGNEQFF
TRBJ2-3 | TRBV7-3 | CASSPTFRAEDDADTQYF
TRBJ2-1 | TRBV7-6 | CASSLVGGRGEENEQFF
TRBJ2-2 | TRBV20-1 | CSARHWTASLPGELFF
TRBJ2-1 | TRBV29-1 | CSVSLPGHLNNEQFF
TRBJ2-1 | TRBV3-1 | CASSPVRAYNEQFF
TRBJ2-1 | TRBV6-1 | CASSEYTGLVGSEQFF
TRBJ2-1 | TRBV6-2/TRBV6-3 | CASSYGGGGRSEQFF
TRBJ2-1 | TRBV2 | CASSVGGGANNEQFF
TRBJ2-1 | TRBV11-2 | CASSFPYLGVEQFF
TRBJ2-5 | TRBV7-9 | CASSLVESKETQYF
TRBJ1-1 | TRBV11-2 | CASSLGGNTEAFF
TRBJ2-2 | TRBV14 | CASSQFKTGSGELFF
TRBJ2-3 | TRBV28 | CASRPGTSGFTDTQYF
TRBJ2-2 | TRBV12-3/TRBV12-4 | CASSLQDIGGELFF